One sample yielded the 16 T cell receptor beta chains listed below, sequenced in a study of cytomegalovirus exposure and HLA in healthy donors. Produced via immunoSEQ multiplex PCR; TCRdb's table is partial and in-frame only. This sample carries around 190,000 clones, around 88% of them seen once, and the ten largest clones take roughly 1.5%. What was sequenced was PBMCs. These receptors were obtained from a woman aged 18-29 years in good health and CMV-seronegative.

This sequence joins TRBV7-3 and TRBJ1-2; perhaps TRBD1 as D (6 bases). Germline V lookup: CDR1 SGHTA, CDR2 FQGTGA. Between the trimmed V and J ends, which lost 3 bases and 8 bases, there was a span of 13 bases. CDR3 length: 13 amino acids. CDR3 loop: CASSLYTGTGYTF. CDR3 DNA: TGTGCCAGCAGCTTGTACACAGGGACGGGCTACACCTTC.

The chain links TRBV6-5 to TRBJ1-5; D unclear. V gave up 5 bases and J gave up 4 bases, with 12 bases separating them. The CDR3 contains 14 residues. Per the germline V gene, CDR1 is MNHEY and CDR2 is SVGAGI. CDR3 coding DNA: TGTGCCAGCAGTGATGGCCGCCGTAATCAGCCCCAGCATTTT. This gives the protein CASSDGRRNQPQHF.

J is TRBJ1-1 and V is TRBV7-2, with D possibly matching TRBD1 (6 bases). V was clipped by 5 bases and J by 1 base, with 17 bases between them. CDR3 size: 16 residues. Germline CDR1 is SGHTA and CDR2 is FQGNSA. CDR3 in amino acids: CASSLYNRVGNTEAFF. The CDR3 DNA sequence: TGTGCCAGCAGCCTCTATAACAGGGTCGGGAACACTGAAGCTTTCTTT.

This rearrangement joins TRBV28 to TRBJ1-1; 7 bases are a match to TRBD1. The V segment lost 8 bases and the J segment 1 base; nucleotides outside the gene matches: 10. Germline CDR1 and CDR2: MDHEN and SYDVKM. The CDR3 has 15 residues. The CDR3 coding sequence is TGTGCCAGCGGCCAATCGACAGGGCCGAACACTGAAGCTTTCTTT. Translating gives CASGQSTGPNTEAFF. The variable domain in full, completed from reference TRBV28 and TRBJ1-1, reads DVKVTQSSRYLVKRTGEKVFLECVQDMDHENMFWYRQDPGLGLRLIYFSYDVKMKEKGDIPEGYSVSREKKERFSLILESASTNQTSMYLCASGQSTGPNTEAFFGQGTRLTVV.

On this clone: Within the sample, other DNA sequences also encode this same CDR3. The rearrangement links TRBV4-1 to TRBJ1-3; 7 positions match TRBD1. Germline V gene lookup returns CDR1 MGHRA and CDR2 YSYEKL. The CDR3 sequence is 15 residues long. The V gene end was trimmed by 5 bases and the J gene end by 0 bases; junction bases not matched to a gene: 4. In DNA, the CDR3 is TGCGCCAGCAGCAAGGACAGGAACTCTGGAAACACCATATATTTT. It is translated as CASSKDRNSGNTIYF.

This chain joins TRBV2 and TRBJ2-7, with D tentatively TRBD1 (5 bases). From germline, CDR1 is SNHLY and CDR2 FYNNEI. The CDR3 runs to 14 residues. V was pared by 7 bases and J by 1 base, with 14 bases between. CDR3: CASTNQGGSYEQYF. Written as DNA, the CDR3 is TGTGCCAGCACCAACCAGGGTGGTTCCTACGAGCAGTACTTC.

The chain links TRBV5-1 to TRBJ1-2, with 9 bases lining up with TRBD1. With 1 base clipped from V and 5 bases from J, the junction kept 9 bases outside the gene matches. The CDR3 has 16 amino acids. Germline CDR1 and CDR2: SGHRS and YFSETQ. Written as DNA, the CDR3 is TGCGCCAGCAGCTTGTCTCCGGTGGACAGGGGATATGGCTACACCTTC. It yields the protein CASSLSPVDRGYGYTF.

This sequence joins TRBV5-4 and TRBJ2-7; 10 nucleotides align to TRBD2. V shed 4 bases and J 5 bases; nucleotides not matched to a gene: 9. Germline V gene data show CDR1 as SGHNT and CDR2 as YYREEE (reference sequence). The length of the CDR3 is 15 residues. This CDR3 reads CASSLPASGSDEQYF. The CDR3 bases are TGTGCCAGCAGCCTACCGGCTAGCGGGAGCGACGAGCAGTACTTC.

The rearrangement uses TRBV4-1 and TRBJ2-7; tentatively, D is TRBD2 (5 bases). Germline lookup yields CDR1 MGHRA and CDR2 YSYEKL. The CDR3 spans 13 residues. Trimming took off 8 bases at V and 6 bases at J, with 17 bases between the two ends. The CDR3 DNA follows: TGCGCCAGCCAGCCAGGTACCGGAGGCGAGCAGTACTTC. It specifies CASQPGTGGEQYF.

The V gene is TRBV14, the J gene TRBJ2-7; 8 bases agree with TRBD1. Germline V lookup: CDR1 SGHDN, CDR2 FVKESK. This CDR3 is 14 amino acids long. V trimming: 3 bases; J trimming: 2 bases; junction bases outside the gene matches: 3. CDR3 sequence: CASSHGQGPYEQYF. CDR3 in DNA: TGTGCCAGCAGCCATGGACAGGGCCCCTACGAGCAGTACTTC.

The chain employs TRBV18 and TRBJ2-7; possible D gene TRBD1, 5 bases. Trimming shortened V by 0 bases and J by 2 bases, and 14 bases separated the two germline ends. The CDR3 runs 16 residues. Per germline, CDR1 KGHSH and CDR2 LQKENI. CDR3 region: CASSPPSAGPTYEQYF. In nucleotides, the CDR3 is TGTGCCAGCTCACCACCGTCGGCAGGGCCCACCTACGAGCAGTACTTC.

The V and J genes are TRBV11-2 and TRBJ2-3; no clear D gene. The CDR3 spans 14 residues. Germline V gives CDR1 SGHAT, CDR2 FQNNGV. With 5 bases removed from V and 2 bases from J, the gap between germline ends came to 11 bases. The CDR3 DNA follows: TGTGCCAGCAGCCCAGTGATCTCCACAGATACGCAGTATTTT. It codes for CASSPVISTDTQYF.

The chain recombines TRBV27 with TRBJ1-1; no clear D. The V gene's germline CDR1 is MNHEY and CDR2 SMNVEV (reference sequence). V lost 6 bases and J 1 base, leaving 15 bases between the germline ends. The CDR3 is 15 residues long. CDR3 bases: TGTGCCAGCAGCCTCAGTGGGCCTCGGAACACTGAAGCTTTCTTT. This translates into CASSLSGPRNTEAFF.

The genes are TRBV9 and TRBJ2-2, with 11 bases matching TRBD2. The CDR3 has 16 amino acids. After removal of 4 bases from V and 5 bases from J, the junction contained 7 bases not matched to a gene. Germline CDR1 reads SGDLS; CDR2 reads YYNGEE. The CDR3 sequence: CASSPLRTSGTGELFF. The CDR3 DNA sequence: TGTGCCAGCAGCCCTTTAAGGACTAGCGGGACCGGGGAGCTGTTTTTT.

The chain has TRBV6-5 and TRBJ1-5; no reliable D call. Germline lookup yields CDR1 MNHEY and CDR2 SVGAGI. The CDR3 has 12 residues. V lost 7 bases and J lost 0, with 4 bases in between. The CDR3: CASTDSNQPQHF. The CDR3 DNA reads as TGTGCCAGCACAGATAGCAATCAGCCCCAGCATTTT.

The rearrangement uses TRBV4-1 and TRBJ2-3; D remains ambiguous. The V and J ends lost 1 base and 4 bases respectively, with 15 bases between them. The CDR3 sequence is 16 residues long. CDR1 and CDR2 from the germline V gene are MGHRA and YSYEKL. CDR3 in DNA: TGCGCCAGCAGCCAAGTGGGCCCGCCGGCCCCAGATACGCAGTATTTT. Translation gives CASSQVGPPAPDTQYF.